The rows below give T cell receptor beta chains drawn from one sample of a study of T-cell memory formation after mild COVID-19. TCRdb redid the calling of the 5' RACE reads with MiXCR, one entry per CDR3 protein. In the table there are about 430,000 distinct CDR3 sequences, 18% of which are singletons. Sequencing input: PBMCs or a T cell subset sorted from them (not recorded which). These TCRs come from a man in his late teens or twenties who had mild COVID-19 (a few samples of this study predate the infection). Cell type and time point are not known. CDR3s leave out the opening cysteine and the closing phenylalanine or tryptophan. Each record gives: clone size, J gene, V gene, D gene, CDR3 protein. D genes are given only for firm matches. Expanded clones get a size class; other rows say once, few or many, or leave the size out.

clone_size: few; j_call: TRBJ2-1; v_call: TRBV3-1; d_call: .; cdr3_aa: ASSQVTGPLSSYNEQF
clone_size: few; j_call: TRBJ1-2; v_call: TRBV5-1; d_call: .; cdr3_aa: ASRSGTGGKVDGYT
clone_size: few; j_call: TRBJ2-3; v_call: TRBV5-1; d_call: .; cdr3_aa: ASAGAGAITDTQY
clone_size: .; j_call: TRBJ2-3; v_call: TRBV9; d_call: .; cdr3_aa: ASSVDWNTDTQY
clone_size: few; j_call: TRBJ2-5; v_call: TRBV6-2/TRBV6-3; d_call: TRBD2; cdr3_aa: ASSARLAVEETQY
clone_size: few; j_call: TRBJ1-1; v_call: TRBV6-5; d_call: .; cdr3_aa: ASSYRGAATEAF
clone_size: .; j_call: TRBJ2-5; v_call: TRBV30; d_call: .; cdr3_aa: AWSQETQY
clone_size: few; j_call: TRBJ1-2; v_call: TRBV20-1; d_call: TRBD1; cdr3_aa: SAHHPGQGLYYGYT
clone_size: .; j_call: TRBJ2-2; v_call: TRBV6-1; d_call: .; cdr3_aa: ASSLDGTGELF
clone_size: many; j_call: TRBJ1-2; v_call: TRBV5-1; d_call: .; cdr3_aa: ASSPAGLNYGYT
clone_size: .; j_call: TRBJ1-2; v_call: TRBV7-9; d_call: TRBD1; cdr3_aa: ASSFADRGDYGYT
clone_size: .; j_call: TRBJ1-5; v_call: TRBV6-2/TRBV6-3; d_call: .; cdr3_aa: ASNLRMDANQPQH
clone_size: .; j_call: TRBJ1-6; v_call: TRBV4-1; d_call: .; cdr3_aa: ASSPHVPGGNYNSPLH
clone_size: .; j_call: TRBJ2-7; v_call: TRBV12-3/TRBV12-4; d_call: .; cdr3_aa: ASSLVFPALEQY
clone_size: .; j_call: TRBJ2-7; v_call: TRBV20-1; d_call: .; cdr3_aa: SARTDAGQY
clone_size: .; j_call: TRBJ1-5; v_call: TRBV7-2; d_call: .; cdr3_aa: ASSEQGSGQPQH
clone_size: few; j_call: TRBJ1-6; v_call: TRBV4-3; d_call: TRBD1; cdr3_aa: ASSQNPTGLHSPLH
clone_size: .; j_call: TRBJ2-5; v_call: TRBV5-1; d_call: TRBD1; cdr3_aa: ASSLGTGYETQY
clone_size: many; j_call: TRBJ2-7; v_call: TRBV7-2; d_call: TRBD1; cdr3_aa: ASSLTGGHEQY
clone_size: .; j_call: TRBJ2-4; v_call: TRBV12-3/TRBV12-4; d_call: .; cdr3_aa: ASSEQGSAKNIKY
clone_size: few; j_call: TRBJ1-6; v_call: TRBV6-4; d_call: TRBD1; cdr3_aa: ASSDGTGGSPLH
clone_size: .; j_call: TRBJ1-1; v_call: TRBV5-1; d_call: .; cdr3_aa: ASSLGKGEAAF
clone_size: few; j_call: TRBJ2-3; v_call: TRBV18; d_call: TRBD2; cdr3_aa: ASSPFDGGASGDTQY
clone_size: .; j_call: TRBJ1-6; v_call: TRBV20-1; d_call: .; cdr3_aa: SARATDGYNSPLH
clone_size: .; j_call: TRBJ1-2; v_call: TRBV5-1; d_call: TRBD1; cdr3_aa: ASSYQQGADYGYT
clone_size: .; j_call: TRBJ2-5; v_call: TRBV11-2; d_call: .; cdr3_aa: ASSARSWETQY